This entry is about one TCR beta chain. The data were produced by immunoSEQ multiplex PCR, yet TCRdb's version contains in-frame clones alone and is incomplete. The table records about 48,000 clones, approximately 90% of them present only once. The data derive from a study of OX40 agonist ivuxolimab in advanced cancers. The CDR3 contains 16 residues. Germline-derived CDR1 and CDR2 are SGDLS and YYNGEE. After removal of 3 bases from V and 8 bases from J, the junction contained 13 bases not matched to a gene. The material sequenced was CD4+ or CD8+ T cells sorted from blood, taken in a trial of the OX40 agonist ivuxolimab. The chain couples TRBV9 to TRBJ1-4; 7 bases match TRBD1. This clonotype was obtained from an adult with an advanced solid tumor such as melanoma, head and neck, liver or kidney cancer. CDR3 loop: CASSDPGEGAREKLFF. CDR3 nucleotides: TGTGCCAGCAGCGACCCTGGGGAGGGGGCAAGGGAAAAACTGTTTTTT.